These 17 T cell receptor beta chains were sequenced from one sample in a study of beta chain features in type 1 diabetes. The isolated RNA, all of it, was reverse transcribed, so expressed TCRB transcripts were what got sequenced. Some clones are missing from TCRdb's copy, which holds only in-frame ones; the method was immunoSEQ multiplex PCR. Of over 700,000 clones in the sample, 15% to 20% are singletons; the top ten hold roughly 0.025%. Sequencing was done on a sample of naive CD4+ T cells from blood. Receptor source: a woman younger than 35 in good health.

This chain joins TRBV2 and TRBJ2-1; perhaps TRBD2 as D (5 bases). V was shortened by 2 bases and J by 5 bases, with 22 bases between the two germline ends. The CDR3 length is 18 residues. Germline CDR1 SNHLY, CDR2 FYNNEI. In nucleotides, the CDR3 is TGTGCCAGCAGTGAACGCTTTGTATGGGCTAGCCAAAACAATGAGCAGTTCTTC. This encodes CASSERFVWASQNNEQFF.

In this sample, this clone turned up a few times. This chain uses TRBV5-1 with TRBJ2-1, with 14 bases that match TRBD2. The ends lost 0 bases at V and 6 bases at J; junction bases unmatched: 11. The germline V gene encodes CDR1 SGHRS and CDR2 YFSETQ. This CDR3 is 19 amino acids long. The CDR3 DNA sequence: TGCGCCAGCAGCTTGGAGGGGACTAGCGGGAGAAGATTGGGCAATGAGCAGTTCTTC. It yields the protein CASSLEGTSGRRLGNEQFF.

This chain links TRBV7-9 with TRBJ1-2, with 8 bases that match TRBD1. The CDR3 extends over 15 amino acids. Trimming took 3 bases from V and 4 from J; bases not matched to a gene: 7. The germline V gene encodes CDR1 SEHNR and CDR2 FQNEAQ (reference sequence). This CDR3 is CASSFSGQGGYGYTF. In DNA form, the CDR3 reads TGTGCCAGCAGCTTCAGCGGACAGGGTGGCTATGGCTACACCTTC.

This chain links TRBV9 with TRBJ2-3; no clear D gene. The V end was cut by 4 bases, the J end by 4 bases, with 10 bases between. The CDR3 contains 13 residues. CDR1 and CDR2 (germline): SGDLS, YYNGEE. CDR3 sequence (DNA): TGTGCCAGCAGCCCCTCCTTAGCAGATACGCAGTATTTT. Translation gives CASSPSLADTQYF.

This clone was counted between two and nine times. This sequence joins TRBV4-3 and TRBJ2-3; TRBD2 matches 8 bases. Per the germline V gene, CDR1 is LGHNA and CDR2 is YSLEER. Trimming took 6 bases from V and 1 from J; bases not matched to a gene: 6. The length of the CDR3 is 15 residues. CDR3 sequence: CASRQREWGTDTQYF. For the CDR3, the DNA is TGCGCCAGCAGACAGCGGGAGTGGGGCACAGATACGCAGTATTTT.

In this sample, this clone turned up a few times. V gene TRBV5-1 combines with J gene TRBJ2-7, with D perhaps assigned TRBD1 or TRBD2 (5 bases each). Germline CDR1 is SGHRS and CDR2 is YFSETQ. Trimming removed 5 bases at V and 0 bases at J, with 15 bases between. The CDR3 extends over 15 amino acids. The CDR3 bases are TGCGCCAGCAGTCCTACCGGGACCCTCTCCTACGAGCAGTACTTC. Protein product: CASSPTGTLSYEQYF.

The chain carries TRBV7-6 and TRBJ2-5, with 9 nucleotides matching TRBD2. Germline values: CDR1 SGHVS, CDR2 FNYEAQ. Trimming removed 5 bases from V and 1 base from J; junction bases left unmatched: 8. The CDR3 runs 16 residues. DNA of the CDR3: TGTGCCAGCAGCCCCTACAGCGGGAGGTCCCAAGAGACCCAGTACTTC. Translated, it gives CASSPYSGRSQETQYF.

This chain joins TRBV19 and TRBJ2-3, with 10 bases matching TRBD2. V trimming: 4 bases; J trimming: 3 bases; junction bases outside the gene matches: 4. Germline V lookup: CDR1 LNHDA, CDR2 SQIVND (reference sequence). This CDR3 is built from 15 residues. CDR3 nucleotides: TGTGCCAGTAGTACTACTAGCGGGATAACAGATACGCAGTATTTT. It specifies CASSTTSGITDTQYF.

This clone was seen only a few times. Other DNA variants within this sample encode the same CDR3. The rearrangement links TRBV18 to TRBJ2-1, with 13 bases identical to TRBD2. CDR3 length equals 15 residues. Trimming cost V 4 bases and J 4 bases; bases outside gene matches: 1. Per the germline V gene, CDR1 is KGHSH and CDR2 is LQKENI. The CDR3 DNA reads as TGTGCCAGCTCACAGGGACTAGCGGGGTACAATGAGCAGTTCTTC. This gives the protein CASSQGLAGYNEQFF.

Only a few counts were recorded for this clone. The chain combines TRBV18 with TRBJ2-3, with D possibly being TRBD1 (5 bases). Germline CDR1 is KGHSH and CDR2 is LQKENI. The CDR3 has 16 residues. V lost 3 bases to trimming and J lost 4 bases, with 17 bases between them. The CDR3 sequence: CASSPLGAPSADTQYF. CDR3 nucleotides: TGTGCCAGCTCACCTTTAGGGGCTCCGTCGGCAGATACGCAGTATTTT.

This clone was recorded a few times. This rearrangement joins TRBV7-9 to TRBJ2-7; D is ambiguous. Germline values: CDR1 SEHNR, CDR2 FQNEAQ (reference sequence). Trimming cost V 1 base and J 5 bases, with 9 bases left between them. The CDR3 runs to 13 residues. The CDR3 coding sequence is TGTGCCAGCAGCTTAGGTCTCTGGGACGAGCAGTACTTC. Residues: CASSLGLWDEQYF.

This clone was recorded a few times. The chain carries TRBV25-1 and TRBJ2-7; D is uncertain. This CDR3 has 11 amino acids. Looked up from germline, CDR1 is MGHDK and CDR2 is SYGVNS. V lost 6 bases to trimming and J lost 4 bases, with 7 bases between them. Written as DNA, the CDR3 is TGTGCCAGCAGCGGTACTTACGAGCAGTACTTC. Its translation is CASSGTYEQYF.

This clone was seen more than once but under ten times. The V call is TRBV5-6, the J call TRBJ1-2; 10 nucleotides align to TRBD1. Germline V CDR1 and CDR2: SGHDT, YYEEEE. The CDR3 has 14 residues. J lost 4 bases, V lost 4 bases, and 4 bases had no gene match. The CDR3 sequence: CASSPGQGFYGYTF. CDR3 DNA: TGTGCCAGCAGCCCGGGACAGGGGTTCTATGGCTACACCTTC.

The sample holds a few counts of this clone. This same CDR3 is encoded by further DNA sequences in the sample. This chain connects TRBV7-2 to TRBJ2-1, with D unclear. Trimming stripped 5 bases from V and 8 bases from J, with 10 bases between. The CDR3 has 12 amino acids. Germline V gene data show CDR1 as SGHTA and CDR2 as FQGNSA. CDR3 amino acids: CASSPVGYEQFF. CDR3 nucleotide sequence: TGTGCCAGCAGCCCTGTGGGCTATGAGCAGTTCTTC.

The J gene is TRBJ2-5, the V gene TRBV6-5; D not certain. Germline values: CDR1 MNHEY, CDR2 SVGAGI. The CDR3 runs 13 residues. The V end lost 8 bases, the J end lost 10 bases, and 20 bases lay between the germline ends. CDR3: CASSTSRSVGQYF. In DNA, the CDR3 is TGTGCCAGCTCAACGTCTAGGAGTGTGGGCCAGTACTTC.

The chain couples TRBV5-1 to TRBJ2-1; 9 bases match TRBD2. CDR3 length equals 17 residues. The germline V gene has CDR1 SGHRS and CDR2 YFSETQ. V was pared by 3 bases and J by 8 bases, with 15 bases of the junction left unmatched. CDR3 amino acids: CASSWTLGSGSTHEQFF. The CDR3 nucleotides read TGCGCCAGCAGCTGGACGCTTGGTAGCGGGAGTACCCATGAGCAGTTCTTC.

A few counts support this clone. The chain combines TRBV5-4 with TRBJ2-5; D is perhaps TRBD2 (5 bases). Germline assignment: CDR1 SGHNT and CDR2 YYREEE (reference sequence). CDR3 length: 15 residues. V lost 0 bases to trimming and J lost 7 bases, with 16 bases between them. The CDR3 loop is CASSLVGENRGTQYF. In DNA form, the CDR3 reads TGTGCCAGCAGCTTGGTTGGGGAGAATCGCGGGACCCAGTACTTC.